Shown below are 26 T cell receptor beta chains from a single sample sequenced in a study of response to subunit inactivated influenza vaccine. MiXCR, applied by TCRdb to the RT-PCR reads, yields one record per CDR3 protein. The sample lists some 540,000 distinct CDR3 sequences, roughly 23% occurring once. The sample also formed part of further work on T cells expressing NK-cell markers. In that study: TCR beta libraries carry UMIs added by 5'RACE template switching.

This specimen was CD4+ T cells sorted from PBMCs, taken 11 to 12 days after vaccination. The receptors here all came from a man between 45 and 60 years old who received an inactivated influenza vaccine.

This clonotype has only a few counts. V and J are TRBV7-2 and TRBJ2-6, with unresolved D. Deletions cut 3 bases from V and 7 bases from J, with 10 bases between. The CDR3 consists of 14 residues. Germline-derived CDR1 and CDR2 are SGHTA and FQGNSA. The CDR3 loop reads CASSLGIGANVLTF. The CDR3 nucleotides are TGTGCCAGCAGCTTGGGGATTGGAGCCAACGTCCTGACTTTC.

This clonotype occurred many times. J is TRBJ2-3 and V is TRBV10-2, with D hard to call. The V end lost 2 bases, the J end lost 4 bases, and 13 bases lay between the germline ends. This CDR3 contains 15 residues. Germline V gene sequence: CDR1 WSHSY, CDR2 SAAADI. Written as DNA, the CDR3 is TGCGCCAGCAGTGAGCGACGGAATCCAGCAGATACGCAGTATTTT. As protein: CASSERRNPADTQYF.

The chain recombines TRBV7-2 with TRBJ1-1, with D hard to call. This CDR3 has 13 amino acids. Trimming removed 2 bases from V and 10 bases from J, with 14 bases in between. Per the germline V gene, CDR1 is SGHTA and CDR2 is FQGNSA. CDR3 sequence (DNA): TGTGCCAGCAGCTTACCATCCTCCGCGGGAGCTTTCTTT. Translating gives CASSLPSSAGAFF.

The table lists this clonotype with many counts. The chain couples TRBV4-1 to TRBJ2-5; D gene unclear. Trimming removed 0 bases at V and 1 base at J, with 12 bases between. Germline lookup yields CDR1 MGHRA and CDR2 YSYEKL. This CDR3 region has 16 residues. The chain's CDR3 is CASSQDYIGIQETQYF. The CDR3 DNA is TGCGCCAGCAGCCAAGATTATATTGGTATCCAAGAGACCCAGTACTTC.

This clonotype has more than one count but fewer than ten. The V and J genes are TRBV24-1 and TRBJ2-1; 7 bases align to TRBD1. J was trimmed by 9 bases and V by 3 bases; bases with no gene match: 10. The CDR3 runs 15 residues. CDR1 and CDR2 (germline): KGHDR, SFDVKD. DNA for the CDR3: TGTGCCACCAGTGATCACTCGACAGGGACGGGTGAGCAGTTCTTC. As protein: CATSDHSTGTGEQFF.

This clonotype was observed many times. J is TRBJ2-3 and V is TRBV20-1; D is possibly TRBD2 (5 bases). Germline values: CDR1 DFQATT, CDR2 SNEGSKA (reference sequence). The V end was cut by 3 bases, the J end by 2 bases, with 12 bases between. The CDR3 runs to 14 residues. The CDR3, as DNA: TGCAGTGCTAGTTTCCGCGGGTTCACAGATACGCAGTATTTT. Its translation: CSASFRGFTDTQYF.

This clonotype was recorded at least ten times. This chain links TRBV12-3 or TRBV12-4 with TRBJ2-3; the match to TRBD1 covers 7 bases. The CDR3 runs 15 residues. The V and J ends lost 7 bases and 3 bases, in that order; junction bases with no gene match: 10. The CDR3, as DNA: TGTGCCAGCAATCCACAGGGGTTAGTAACAGATACGCAGTATTTT. Residues: CASNPQGLVTDTQYF.

This clonotype was observed a few times. The rearrangement links TRBV20-1 to TRBJ1-2; 7 bases are shared with TRBD1. V trimming: 3 bases; J trimming: 6 bases; junction bases outside the gene matches: 7. Per germline, CDR1 DFQATT and CDR2 SNEGSKA (reference sequence). The CDR3 length is 13 residues. The CDR3: CSASTDRANGYTF. The CDR3 bases are TGCAGTGCTAGCACAGACAGGGCGAATGGCTACACCTTC.

Only a few counts were recorded for this clonotype. The rearrangement joins TRBV3-1 to TRBJ2-4, with a weak D call TRBD2 (5 bases). This CDR3 contains 16 residues. Germline V gives CDR1 LGHDT, CDR2 YNNKEL (reference sequence). V gave up 1 base and J gave up 7 bases, with 17 bases separating them. CDR3: CASSQGTGQTGNIQYF. CDR3 sequence (DNA): TGTGCCAGCAGCCAAGGGACGGGCCAAACGGGGAACATTCAGTACTTC.

The chain has TRBV28 and TRBJ2-1; 9 bases align to TRBD2. V shed 6 bases, J shed 6 bases, and the junction held 9 bases outside the gene matches. Germline CDR1 MDHEN, CDR2 SYDVKM. This CDR3 has 15 amino acids. The DNA for the CDR3 is TGTGCCAGCAGACCCGCCCTAGCGGGGAGCAATGAGCAGTTCTTC. It translates to CASRPALAGSNEQFF.

This clonotype was observed many times. The genes are TRBV19 and TRBJ2-7; tentatively, D is TRBD1 (6 bases). Germline CDR1 and CDR2: LNHDA and SQIVND (reference sequence). V was clipped by 4 bases and J by 4 bases, with 20 bases between them. The CDR3 totals 16 residues. CDR3 protein: CASSRSGTIPSYEQYF. CDR3 DNA sequence: TGTGCCAGTAGTAGATCCGGGACAATACCTTCGTACGAGCAGTACTTC. Full variable domain (missing parts from reference TRBV19 and TRBJ2-7): DGGITQSPKYLFRKEGQNVTLSCEQNLNHDAMYWYRQDPGQGLRLIYYSQIVNDFQKGDIAEGYSVSREKKESFPLTVTSAQKNPTAFYLCASSRSGTIPSYEQYFGPGTRLTVT.

This clonotype showed up many times. The chain employs TRBV5-1 and TRBJ1-3; D remains unclear. This CDR3 region has 16 residues. Germline V gene lookup returns CDR1 SGHRS and CDR2 YFSETQ. V lost 1 base, J lost 0 bases, and 11 bases lay in between. CDR3 sequence reads: CASSLNGGSSGNTIYF. DNA for the CDR3: TGCGCCAGCAGCTTGAACGGAGGATCCTCTGGAAACACCATATATTTT.

The table lists this clonotype with a few counts. This chain connects TRBV30 to TRBJ2-5, with D possibly being TRBD1 (6 bases). The CDR3 runs to 12 residues. Trimming took 4 bases from V and 9 from J, leaving 15 bases between them. Germline V CDR1 and CDR2: GTSNPN, SVGIG (reference sequence). The CDR3 loop is CAWKGTIESQYF. The CDR3 region has the DNA TGTGCCTGGAAAGGGACAATTGAGTCCCAGTACTTC.

V and J are TRBV7-9 and TRBJ2-1; 7 bases line up with TRBD2. CDR3 length: 15 residues. CDR1 is SEHNR, CDR2 FQNEAQ, per germline (reference sequence). Trimming cost V 1 base and J 7 bases; bases outside gene matches: 7. The CDR3 spells CASSLVGGSFNEQFF. CDR3 DNA: TGTGCCAGCAGCTTAGTGGGCGGGAGCTTTAATGAGCAGTTCTTC.

Comment on this clonotype: Germline and junction disagree at one end, which may indicate a read error. The chain employs TRBV6-2 or TRBV6-3 and TRBJ2-7, with D perhaps TRBD1 or TRBD2 (6 bases each). CDR1 is MNHEY and CDR2 is SVGEGT in the germline V gene. The CDR3 extends over 15 amino acids. The CDR3 region is CASGYSWRGAYEQYF. As DNA, the CDR3 is TGTGCCAGCGGTTACTCGTGGAGGGGGGCCTACGAGCAGTACTTC.

This chain links TRBV4-3 with TRBJ2-3; no definite D call. Germline assignment: CDR1 LGHNA and CDR2 YSLEER. V was pared by 0 bases and J by 0 bases, with 7 bases between. The length of the CDR3 is 15 residues. The CDR3 nucleotides are TGCGCCAGCAGCCAAGATAACTATAGCACAGATACGCAGTATTTT. Translated: CASSQDNYSTDTQYF.

This clonotype was detected ten times or more. The V gene is TRBV5-1, the J gene TRBJ2-5, with D hard to call. V lost 1 base and J lost 1, with 5 bases in between. CDR3 length: 13 amino acids. Germline V CDR1 and CDR2: SGHRS, YFSETQ. The CDR3 region is CASSLSGQETQYF. CDR3 DNA sequence: TGCGCCAGCAGCTTGAGTGGCCAAGAGACCCAGTACTTC. The whole variable domain, filled in from reference TRBV5-1 and TRBJ2-5, reads KAGVTQTPRYLIKTRGQQVTLSCSPISGHRSVSWYQQTPGQGLQFLFEYFSETQRNKGNFPGRFSGRQFSNSRSEMNVSTLELGDSALYLCASSLSGQETQYFGPGTRLLVL.

The V gene is TRBV2, the J gene TRBJ2-4; the D gene is possibly TRBD2 (6 bases). CDR1 is SNHLY and CDR2 is FYNNEI in the germline V gene. The CDR3 runs 18 residues. V was trimmed by 1 base and J by 0 bases, leaving 16 bases between them. CDR3 in DNA: TGTGCCAGCAGTGAAGGGGTTCGCGGGGTACTAGCCAAAAACATTCAGTACTTC. It encodes CASSEGVRGVLAKNIQYF.

This clonotype has more than one count but fewer than ten. The chain employs TRBV28 and TRBJ1-2; 8 bases match TRBD1. Trimming cost V 7 bases and J 4 bases; bases outside gene matches: 8. The CDR3 covers 14 residues. Per germline, CDR1 MDHEN and CDR2 SYDVKM. CDR3 residues: CASKGQVSGYGYTF. In DNA, the CDR3 is TGTGCCAGCAAGGGACAGGTTAGCGGCTATGGCTACACCTTC.

V gene TRBV7-2 combines with J gene TRBJ1-3; D remains unclear. Looked up from germline, CDR1 is SGHTA and CDR2 is FQGNSA. CDR3 length: 17 residues. V was clipped by 4 bases and J by 4 bases, with 20 bases between them. CDR3 loop: CASSSNALASSGNTIYF. DNA of the CDR3: TGTGCCAGCAGCTCAAACGCACTAGCTTCGTCAGGAAACACCATATATTTT.

The V gene is TRBV4-1, the J gene TRBJ2-5; 9 bases are a match to TRBD2. Germline CDR1 and CDR2: MGHRA and YSYEKL. The CDR3 runs 17 residues. V lost 4 bases to trimming and J lost 3 bases; unmatched junction nucleotides: 12. For the CDR3, the DNA is TGCGCCAGCAGCCCCTATTATGCGGCGGGAGGGGAAGAGACCCAGTACTTC. This encodes CASSPYYAAGGEETQYF.

The rearrangement uses TRBV29-1 and TRBJ2-7, with D unclear. V gave up 6 bases and J gave up 7 bases, with 19 bases separating them. The CDR3 is 13 amino acids. Germline V gives CDR1 SQVTM, CDR2 ANQGSEA. This chain's CDR3 is CSVTTGFLGEQYF. CDR3 in DNA: TGCAGCGTAACAACGGGTTTCCTTGGGGAGCAGTACTTC.

This chain joins TRBV19 and TRBJ1-5; 8 bases are shared with TRBD1. The CDR3 spans 14 residues. Germline V gene sequence: CDR1 LNHDA, CDR2 SQIVND (reference sequence). V lost 4 bases, J lost 7 bases, and 6 bases stayed unmatched. The CDR3 DNA sequence: TGTGCCAGTAGTAGAGAGGGACAGGCACAGCCCCAGCATTTT. Encoded protein: CASSREGQAQPQHF.

This clonotype has more than one count but fewer than ten. This sequence joins TRBV24-1 and TRBJ2-1; 9 bases align to TRBD1. After removal of 3 bases from V and 8 bases from J, the junction contained 7 bases not matched to a gene. Per germline, CDR1 KGHDR and CDR2 SFDVKD. The CDR3 is 15 residues long. The DNA of the CDR3 is TGTGCCACCAGTGATGACCGGGACAGGGCCCATGAGCAGTTCTTC. The encoded protein is CATSDDRDRAHEQFF.

V usage is TRBV20-1 and J usage is TRBJ2-3; 11 positions agree with TRBD2. After removal of 1 base from V and 14 bases from J, the junction contained 8 bases not matched to a gene. The CDR3 has 13 amino acids. Germline V CDR1 and CDR2: DFQATT, SNEGSKA (reference sequence). CDR3 region: CSARVLAGGPVYF. CDR3 bases: TGCAGTGCTAGAGTGCTAGCGGGAGGCCCCGTGTATTTT.

This clonotype was detected only a few times. This chain joins TRBV7-9 and TRBJ1-3, with a possible D match to TRBD1 (5 bases). CDR3 length: 14 amino acids. Germline V gives CDR1 SEHNR, CDR2 FQNEAQ (reference sequence). The V end lost 6 bases, the J end lost 2 bases, and 11 bases lay between the germline ends. The CDR3 DNA reads as TGTGCCAGCAGACGGCAGGGCCCTGGAAACACCATATATTTT. This gives the protein CASRRQGPGNTIYF.